Below, 19 T cell receptor beta chains from the same sample are listed, as sequenced in a study of post-analysis software for immune sequencing data. These receptors have no identified antigens. Carried by the TCR beta cDNA libraries were unique molecular identifiers. TCRdb re-called the PCR reads with MiXCR, one entry per CDR3 protein. The table includes about 820,000 distinct CDR3 sequences, roughly 50% detected once. Points from the study as a whole: Five or six TRBV segments, TRBV5-6, TRBV5-1 and TRBV20-1 among them, were found more frequent in patients than controls.

Sequencing used blood. The receptors originated from a girl aged 10 to 17 with multiple sclerosis.

The V call is TRBV5-1, the J call TRBJ2-6; 9 positions match TRBD1. Germline loops: CDR1 SGHRS, CDR2 YFSETQ. The CDR3 has 20 amino acids. V shed 4 bases and J 2 bases; nucleotides not matched to a gene: 16. The CDR3 here is CASSLMTGGDLGTGANVLTF. CDR3 nucleotide sequence: TGCGCCAGCAGCCTTATGACAGGGGGAGACCTTGGGACTGGGGCCAACGTCCTGACTTTC.

This clonotype was counted a few times. One junction end disagrees with the germline gene, perhaps due to a read error. The rearrangement links TRBV5-1 to TRBJ2-6; D gene unclear. Germline CDR1 is SGHRS and CDR2 is YFSETQ. This CDR3 spans 15 amino acids. CDR3 DNA: TGTGCCAGCAGCTTACCGGGCGCTGGGGCCAACGTCCTGACTTTC. Protein sequence: CASSLPGAGANVLTF.

This clonotype has more than one count but fewer than ten. The gene calls are TRBV5-6 and TRBJ2-1; D not resolved. Germline values: CDR1 SGHDT, CDR2 YYEEEE. This CDR3 region has 12 residues. V was shortened by 0 bases and J by 13 bases, with 11 bases between the two germline ends. This chain's CDR3 is CASSLAGETQFF. The CDR3 nucleotides read TGTGCCAGCAGCTTGGCCGGTGAGACCCAGTTCTTC.

This clonotype was counted once. This chain links TRBV5-1 with TRBJ2-3; 7 positions agree with TRBD1. The CDR3 is made up of 14 amino acids. Germline CDR1 is SGHRS and CDR2 is YFSETQ. Trimming took 3 bases from V and 6 from J; bases not matched to a gene: 7. The CDR3 reads CASSSGQIPDTQYF. The CDR3 DNA reads TGCGCCAGCAGCTCGGGACAGATTCCGGATACGCAGTATTTT. The whole variable domain, filled in from reference TRBV5-1 and TRBJ2-3, reads KAGVTQTPRYLIKTRGQQVTLSCSPISGHRSVSWYQQTPGQGLQFLFEYFSETQRNKGNFPGRFSGRQFSNSRSEMNVSTLELGDSALYLCASSSGQIPDTQYFGPGTRLTVL.

V and J are TRBV7-2 and TRBJ2-2; D is unclear. Germline CDR1 and CDR2: SGHTA and FQGNSA. Trimming left V 2 bases short and J 0 bases short, with 10 bases between. The length of the CDR3 is 16 residues. The DNA of the CDR3 is TGTGCCAGCAGCTTACCCGGGCCCTCGAACACCGGGGAGCTGTTTTTT. Its protein product is CASSLPGPSNTGELFF. The entire variable domain, with the rest obtained from reference TRBV7-2 and TRBJ2-2, is as follows: GAGVSQSPSNKVTEKGKDVELRCDPISGHTALYWYRQSLGQGLEFLIYFQGNSAPDKSGLPSDRFSAERTGGSVSTLTIQRTQQEDSAVYLCASSLPGPSNTGELFFGEGSRLTVL.

The chain couples TRBV29-1 to TRBJ1-2; D gene ambiguous. CDR3 length equals 13 residues. Germline loops: CDR1 SQVTM, CDR2 ANQGSEA. With 3 bases removed from V and 3 bases from J, the gap between germline ends came to 11 bases. The CDR3 protein is CSVDRTGYYGYTF. For the CDR3, the DNA is TGCAGCGTTGACCGGACGGGGTACTATGGCTACACCTTC.

The rearrangement links TRBV18 to TRBJ2-5, with D perhaps TRBD1 or TRBD2 (5 bases each). The V gene lost 2 bases and the J gene lost 1 base, with 20 bases spanning the gap. Germline CDR1 is KGHSH and CDR2 is LQKENI. This CDR3 is built from 18 residues. The CDR3 protein is CASSPVFSRDGTQETQYF. The CDR3 DNA sequence: TGTGCCAGCTCACCAGTGTTTAGTCGGGACGGTACCCAAGAGACCCAGTACTTC.

This clonotype was seen a handful of times. CDR3 nucleotide sequence: TGCAGTGCTAGAGGGGACAGCTTCCTCTCTGGGGCCAACGTCCTGACTTTC. As protein: CSARGDSFLSGANVLTF. The V gene is TRBV20-1, the J gene TRBJ2-6, with 7 bases identical to TRBD1. V lost 1 base and J lost 0; bases outside the gene matches: 6. The CDR3 spans 17 residues. Germline V gene lookup returns CDR1 DFQATT and CDR2 SNEGSKA (reference sequence).

The chain uses TRBV7-2 and TRBJ2-7; D is unresolved. Trimming cost V 3 bases and J 3 bases, with 15 bases left between them. This CDR3 region has 15 residues. Germline CDR1 and CDR2: SGHTA and FQGNSA. CDR3 in DNA: TGTGCCAGCAGCTTCCGAACAGATGTCAGCTACGAGCAGTACTTC. It yields the protein CASSFRTDVSYEQYF. The variable domain in full, completed from reference TRBV7-2 and TRBJ2-7, reads GAGVSQSPSNKVTEKGKDVELRCDPISGHTALYWYRQSLGQGLEFLIYFQGNSAPDKSGLPSDRFSAERTGGSVSTLTIQRTQQEDSAVYLCASSFRTDVSYEQYFGPGTRLTVT.

This clonotype was seen a handful of times. Written as DNA, the CDR3 is TGCAGCGTTGAGCTAGGGAACGGGTATGGCTACACCTTC. Translation gives CSVELGNGYGYTF. V is TRBV29-1 and J is TRBJ1-2; D is unclear. Trimming cost V 3 bases and J 5 bases, with 13 bases left between them. Germline V gene lookup returns CDR1 SQVTM and CDR2 ANQGSEA. This CDR3 has 13 residues.

The J gene is TRBJ2-2, the V gene TRBV10-3; 8 bases match TRBD1. V shed 8 bases and J 4 bases; nucleotides not matched to a gene: 9. The germline CDR1 and CDR2 sequences are ENHRY and SYGVKD. The CDR3 totals 15 residues. This CDR3 reads CAIGDRGRGTGELFF. DNA of the CDR3: TGTGCCATCGGAGACAGGGGAAGGGGCACCGGGGAGCTGTTTTTT.

The rearrangement links TRBV30 to TRBJ2-1; 8 positions match TRBD1. Germline CDR1 is GTSNPN and CDR2 is SVGIG (reference sequence). The CDR3 sequence is 17 residues long. V was pared by 1 base and J by 4 bases, with 12 bases of the junction left unmatched. For the CDR3, the DNA is TGTGCCTGGAGTGCCCTTACTCCAGGGACAGGATACAATGAGCAGTTCTTC. It translates to CAWSALTPGTGYNEQFF.

The rearrangement uses TRBV5-1 and TRBJ2-7; the D call may be TRBD1 or TRBD2 (5 bases each). V was cut by 6 bases and J by 0 bases, with 13 bases left in between. Germline-derived CDR1 and CDR2 are SGHRS and YFSETQ. This CDR3 has 14 amino acids. Here the CDR3 DNA reads TGCGCCAGCACCCCGCTGGGGGACTCCTACGAGCAGTACTTC. It codes for CASTPLGDSYEQYF.

V is TRBV20-1 and J is TRBJ2-1; maybe TRBD1 (6 bases). The length of the CDR3 is 16 residues. V was trimmed by 0 bases and J by 6 bases, leaving 18 bases between them. The germline CDR1 and CDR2 sequences are DFQATT and SNEGSKA (reference sequence). CDR3 sequence (DNA): TGCAGTGCTAGAGATTACAGGGTCCTATTTGGCAATGAGCAGTTCTTC. Its protein is CSARDYRVLFGNEQFF.

The chain recombines TRBV29-1 with TRBJ1-3, with 8 bases aligning to TRBD1. The ends lost 6 bases at V and 1 base at J; junction bases unmatched: 5. This CDR3 spans 14 amino acids. CDR1 is SQVTM, CDR2 ANQGSEA, per germline. The CDR3 spells CSVGQGGSGNTIYF. CDR3 nucleotide sequence: TGCAGCGTCGGACAGGGAGGTTCTGGAAACACCATATATTTT.

The chain has TRBV18 and TRBJ1-2, with no clear D. V was cut by 2 bases and J by 6 bases, with 16 bases left in between. The length of the CDR3 is 15 residues. Germline CDR1 is KGHSH and CDR2 is LQKENI. The CDR3 is CASSPGRERKDGYTF. The DNA of the CDR3 is TGTGCCAGCTCACCAGGGAGGGAGCGGAAGGATGGCTACACCTTC.

The chain joins TRBV5-1 to TRBJ2-5, with a weak D call TRBD2 (5 bases). From germline, CDR1 is SGHRS and CDR2 YFSETQ. Deletions cut 0 bases from V and 7 bases from J, with 19 bases between. The CDR3 has 16 residues. The CDR3 reads CASSLGLATKVGTQYF. In DNA, the CDR3 is TGCGCCAGCAGCTTGGGGCTAGCAACAAAGGTCGGGACCCAGTACTTC.

CDR3 loop: CASSPEIHGTEAFF. The CDR3 coding sequence is TGTGCCAGCAGCCCCGAAATCCATGGCACTGAAGCTTTCTTT. This chain links TRBV3-1 with TRBJ1-1, with D unclear. In germline, CDR1 is LGHDT, CDR2 YNNKEL (reference sequence). The ends were cut back, 4 bases at V and 4 bases at J, with 13 bases in the middle. The CDR3 is 14 residues long.

This clonotype has a single count. V usage is TRBV5-1 and J usage is TRBJ2-7, with TRBD1 as a possible D gene (6 bases). Germline loops: CDR1 SGHRS, CDR2 YFSETQ. Trimming removed 7 bases from V and 6 bases from J, with 20 bases in between. The CDR3 is 14 amino acids. DNA of the CDR3: TGCGCCAGCCTCCTAATGGGACACGGGGTCGAGCAGTACTTC. Its translation is CASLLMGHGVEQYF. Together with reference TRBV5-1 and TRBJ2-7, the CDR3 gives the full variable domain: KAGVTQTPRYLIKTRGQQVTLSCSPISGHRSVSWYQQTPGQGLQFLFEYFSETQRNKGNFPGRFSGRQFSNSRSEMNVSTLELGDSALYLCASLLMGHGVEQYFGPGTRLTVT.